The entry that follows covers one T cell receptor beta chain sequence. No antigen is known for it. No much larger clone is present one base from it, and per-base qualities are unavailable. The sample belongs to a study of PD-L1 blockade in urothelial cancer (dated by TCRdb to 2015 to 2018). Regarding the research as a whole: Every patient began therapy at some point between 2013 and 2015 and was given atezolizumab 1,200 mg intravenously every 3 weeks. About 90% of the roughly 29 patients were identified as males with urothelial cancer of bladder origin, and a prior smoking history was reported by 18 of 29 patients. An ECOG performance status of 0 or 1 was recorded for the patients, and 0 to 3 prior chemotherapy regimens had been received by the patients. Blood samples were analyzed 3 weeks after the start of treatment (second dose) and 6 weeks after the start of treatment. A median of approximately 140,000 T cells and some 82,000 unique TCRs was obtained from blood samples, and a median clonality of approximately 0.077 was observed. The study was an exploratory multi-omic analysis of somatic, immune and clinical correlates of response to PD-L1 blockade with atezolizumab in urothelial cancer. Pretreatment tumor samples and matched peripheral blood, collected serially before and after atezolizumab treatment, underwent TCR sequencing. Progression-free survival longer than 6 months counted as durable clinical benefit, and TCR features were additionally tested against both progression-free and overall survival. In the same patients who had TCR sequencing, pretreatment tumors also underwent whole exome sequencing and RNA sequencing. Durable clinical benefit was achieved by nine patients but not by the remaining 20. Approximately 30 patients had pretreatment blood TCR-seq, approximately 24 had at least one posttreatment blood collection, and approximately 24 had tumor TCR-seq.

What the work shows at the level of the full study, not this receptor alone: Because of the small sample size (n ≈ 27) and the many exploratory analyses performed, the results are intended to be regarded as hypothesis-generating. A pretreatment peripheral blood TCR clonality below the median was linked to improved progression-free and overall survival. At 3 weeks after the start of treatment, tumor-associated TCR clones in peripheral blood had expanded more in patients with durable benefit (n ≈ 22, p = 0.022).

The time point label corresponds to: pretreatment peripheral blood. A total of around 30 patients with locally advanced or metastatic urothelial carcinoma, treated at Memorial Sloan Kettering on a trial protocol, made up the cohort. Peripheral blood mononuclear cells were collected pretreatment and during treatment, with between 1 and 8 total time points obtained per patient. The Qiagen DNeasy Blood extraction kit was used to purify genomic DNA from total PBMCs and tumor samples. PBMCs were collected pretreatment and during treatment and were isolated and stored as previously described. To estimate absolute template abundance from read counts, synthetic TCR analog templates were spiked into each PCR. TCRbeta CDR3 regions were amplified from genomic DNA with bias-controlled V and J gene primers using the immunoSEQ assay. Sequencing of rearranged TCRbeta segments was performed at approximately 20X coverage. The source study handled its data this way. Clustering was used to correct sequencing errors, and CDR3s were annotated against IMGT to assign V, D and J genes. Only productive TCRbeta rearrangements were used in downstream analyses, excluding out-of-frame or stop-codon sequences. Clonality was computed as one minus Shannon entropy normalized by the log of the number of unique productive sequences. Clones differing between time points or between blood and tumor were identified by Fisher's exact test with Benjamini-Hochberg correction at adjusted p below 0.01. Held by TCRdb, this immuneACCESS table contains in-frame sequences only and omits some clones. Under half of the omission traces to an unresolved V gene where checked; the cause of the rest is unknown. D and trimming come from the DNA, and the V and J calls and clone size come from that table. The sample table records some 16,000 clones; approximately 90% of these occur just once. Approximately 12% of the sample is held by the ten biggest clonotypes.

The receptor's source is a man in his 70s with urothelial cancer. The sample here was PBMCs, taken around atezolizumab (anti-PD-L1) treatment.

The CDR3 region has the sequence CASSLRGQENIQYF. The nucleotides are TGTGCCAGCAGTCTACGCGGACAGGAAAACATTCAGTACTTC. The sequence links TRBV28 to TRBJ2-4; 7 junctional bases match TRBD1. For CDR1 and CDR2, the germline V gene lists MDHEN and SYDVKM. The CDR3 spans 14 residues, from the cysteine through the phenylalanine. Only the CDR3 DNA stays, 42 bases, in frame from base 1. From V the trimming removes 5 bases and from J it removes 5 bases, while the gene matches leave 6 bases of the junction unaccounted for.